These 27 T cell receptor delta chains share one sample of origin, sequenced in a study of γδ T cells in repeated Plasmodium falciparum infection. TCRdb made new clone calls on the multiplex PCR reads using CATT. The profile shows more than 45,000 delta-chain clones, around 1.7% of them singletons. Flow sorting of PBMC yielded separate Vgamma9/Vdelta2+ and Vdelta2-negative gammadelta T cell populations for bulk repertoire analysis. Sequencing was performed on gamma-delta T cells from blood. Receptors originate from a pool of human donors (malaria-infected and uninfected, not separated).

Notes on this clone: The protein that TCRdb holds for this DNA derives from a much larger clone and differs from the translated DNA at residue 15, which likely indicates a read error; the protein shown here is translated from the DNA. This chain links TRDV1 with TRDJ1, with 7 bases aligning to TRDD2. The J gene, not given by TCRdb, was assigned here from a germline match of the nucleotide sequence. Germline lookup yields CDR1 TSWWSYY and CDR2 QGS. The V gene end was trimmed by 2 bases and the J gene end by 0 bases; junction bases not matched to a gene: 21. The CDR3 extends over 21 amino acids. The CDR3 DNA reads TGTGCTCTTGGGGAATTTTCCTACCGGGTCCAGCCCGCCTCCCACACCGATAAACTCATCTTT. Translating gives CALGEFSYRVQPASHTDKLIF.

With respect to this clone: Translating this DNA gives a protein that differs at residue 12 from the TCRdb one, which belongs to a much larger clone; a read error is likely, and the protein shown is this translation. The chain combines TRDV1 with TRDJ1; TRDD2 aligns across 9 bases. Unmatched junction bases numbered 23, after V lost 5 bases and J lost 1 base. Per the germline V gene, CDR1 is TSWWSYY and CDR2 is QGS. The CDR3 contains 21 residues. CDR3 sequence reads: CALGLTFLPVLRDNPTDKLIF. Here the CDR3 DNA reads TGTGCTCTTGGGCTAACCTTCCTACCCGTACTGAGGGATAATCCCACCGATAAACTCATCTTT.

With regard to this clone: A single base is all that separates this from a far larger clone, so a read error is likely. This CDR3 is also generated by other DNA sequences in the sample. This chain uses TRDV1 with TRDJ1; TRDD3 matches 11 bases. The J gene is not listed in TCRdb, so it was assigned here from a DNA match to germline. Germline lookup yields CDR1 TSWWSYY and CDR2 QGS. This CDR3 spans 22 amino acids. J was trimmed by 6 bases and V by 8 bases; bases with no gene match: 32. The CDR3 sequence: CALLKQSYWGIIALQRGYKLIF. In DNA form, the CDR3 reads TGTGCTCTTTTGAAACAATCCTACTGGGGGATAATCGCGCTTCAAAGGGGCTATAAACTCATCTTT.

This clone was counted a few times. TCRdb pairs this DNA with a much larger clone's protein that differs at residue 20, likely a read error; the protein shown was translated from the DNA. J gene calling gave no result, while the V gene is TRDV3; the table's D call of TRDD3 was not tested on the DNA. Germline V gives CDR1 TVYSNPD, CDR2 GDNSRS (reference sequence). This CDR3 contains 22 residues. The CDR3 nucleotides are TGTGCCTTTTCTCGGCGGGCAGACTGGGGGATACGTCCTAAATTGTACAGCGATAAACCCATCTTT. This encodes CAFSRRADWGIRPKLYSDKPIF.

This clone was seen a handful of times. A far larger clone is one nucleotide away, so this likely arose from a read error. This specimen includes other DNA sequences encoding the same CDR3. The V and J genes are TRDV1 and TRDJ1; D is uncertain. Germline V gene sequence: CDR1 TSWWSYY, CDR2 QGS. This CDR3 spans 19 amino acids. For the CDR3, the DNA is TGTGCTCTTGGGGCCGGGGTACGTAAAGCCCCGTCTAACACCGATAAGCTCATCTTT. Translating gives CALGAGVRKAPSNTDKLIF.

This clone has only a few counts. The protein held in TCRdb is that of a much larger clone and does not match this DNA's translation at residue 8, likely because of a read error; the protein shown is translated from the DNA. V is TRDV1 and J is TRDJ1; TRDD3 agrees at 11 bases. The CDR3 is 23 amino acids. Germline trimming cut 4 bases from V and 0 bases from J; bases unmatched to any gene: 25. Germline V gene lookup returns CDR1 TSWWSYY and CDR2 QGS. The CDR3 nucleotides are TGTGCTCTTGGGGGGACAACAAGGGTACTGGGGGATAGGGGGGATCCGTACACCGATAAACTCATCTTT. Translated, it gives CALGGTTRVLGDRGDPYTDKLIF.

This clone occurred a few times. This probably arose from a read error, given a far larger clone one base away. At the DNA level, this CDR3 is encoded by other sequences in the same sample as well. The chain employs TRDV1 and TRDJ1, with a weak D call TRDD2 (5 bases). Trimming pared 2 bases from V and 1 base from J, leaving 20 bases between. The germline gives CDR1 TSWWSYY, CDR2 QGS. CDR3 length equals 18 residues. The CDR3 DNA is TGTGCTCTTGGGGAATATTTCCCTACGGAGCCTCGCACCGATAAACTCATCTTT. Amino acids: CALGEYFPTEPRTDKLIF.

To note about this clone: A far larger clone differs by one base, so this is likely a read error. The sample holds other DNA sequences that translate to the same CDR3. The gene calls are TRDV1 and TRDJ1; D is perhaps TRDD3 (5 bases). Since TCRdb gives no J gene, matching the DNA to germline was used here to assign it. V was trimmed by 1 base and J by 2 bases, leaving 29 bases between them. This CDR3 spans 21 amino acids. CDR1 and CDR2 (germline): TSWWSYY, QGS. The CDR3 loop reads CALGERPQKRDYALSTDKLIF. The CDR3 DNA sequence: TGTGCTCTTGGGGAACGTCCCCAGAAGCGGGATTACGCCCTTTCTACCGATAAACTCATCTTT.

Many counts were recorded for this clone. The protein in TCRdb stems from a much larger clone and differs at residue 11 from this DNA's translation, likely a read error; here the protein is translated from the DNA. The CDR3 loop reads CALGEAFCDGIAQLFF. The CDR3 coding sequence is TGTGCTCTTGGGGAAGCTTTTTGTGATGGAATAGCACAACTCTTCTTT. This chain links TRDV1 with TRDJ2, with D uncertain. Per the germline V gene, CDR1 is TSWWSYY and CDR2 is QGS. Trimming pared 2 bases from V and 7 bases from J, leaving 17 bases between. The CDR3 is 16 residues long.

About this clone: A read error likely explains this, since a far larger clone differs by one base. The same CDR3 is also encoded by other DNA sequences in this sample. The chain combines TRDV1 with TRDJ1; the match to TRDD3 covers 11 bases. Since TCRdb gives no J gene, matching the DNA to germline was used here to assign it. Trimming took 4 bases from V and 4 from J; bases not matched to a gene: 29. CDR1 and CDR2 from the germline V gene are TSWWSYY and QGS. The CDR3 extends over 23 amino acids. CDR3 residues: CALGARIPRLRTLFWGILDKLIF. The CDR3 coding sequence is TGTGCTCTTGGGGCCCGAATCCCCCGACTGCGTACCCTCTTCTGGGGGATACTCGATAAACTCATCTTT.

This clone appeared a few times. A far larger clone is one nucleotide away, so this likely arose from a read error. Additional DNA sequences in this sample encode the identical CDR3. Here the V gene is TRDV1, but the J gene went uncalled; TRDD3 reflects the table's D call only, with no check against the DNA. CDR1 and CDR2 from the germline V gene are TSWWSYY and QGS. This CDR3 is 20 amino acids long. Written as DNA, the CDR3 is TGTGCTCTTGGGGAACCCAGCCCTCCCAAATACTGGGGGCTCACCGATAAACTCATCTTC. It is translated as CALGEPSPPKYWGLTDKLIF.

There are a few counts of this clone. TCRdb lists the protein of a much larger clone for this DNA, which differs at residue 16, so this is likely a read error; the protein given here is translated from the DNA itself. This chain joins TRDV1 and TRDJ1; TRDD3 agrees at 7 bases. The J gene, absent from TCRdb, was called here by matching the DNA to germline. V lost 2 bases to trimming and J lost 0 bases; unmatched junction nucleotides: 27. There are 23 residues in the CDR3. Germline V gene sequence: CDR1 TSWWSYY, CDR2 QGS. The CDR3 bases are TGTGCTCTTGGGGAAACTTCGGTTCTAGGGAGACTGGGGATTACTATGTACACCGATAAACTCATCTTT. Amino acids: CALGETSVLGRLGITMYTDKLIF.

This clone has just a few counts. TCRdb's entry gives the protein of a much larger clone, which mismatches this DNA's translation at residue 7, likely from a read error; the protein reported here is translated from the DNA. The V and J genes are TRDV1 and TRDJ1; TRDD3 agrees at 7 bases. The CDR3 consists of 21 residues. V lost 4 bases, J lost 0 bases, and 23 bases stayed unmatched. Per the germline V gene, CDR1 is TSWWSYY and CDR2 is QGS. Written as DNA, the CDR3 is TGTGCTCTTGGGGGCTTAGCCTCTCTTCGGTACTGGGGACCGGACACCGATAAACTCATCTTT. As protein: CALGGLASLRYWGPDTDKLIF.

This clone came up a few times. TCRdb's protein for this DNA is that of a much larger clone and differs from the translation at residue 14, likely a read error; the protein shown is the DNA translation. The chain joins TRDV1 to TRDJ1, with 9 bases lining up with TRDD3. V shed 0 bases and J 1 base; nucleotides not matched to a gene: 15. The CDR3 is made up of 20 amino acids. Germline V lookup: CDR1 TSWWSYY, CDR2 QGS. CDR3 protein: CALGELCPHYWGTCTDKLIF. CDR3 nucleotide sequence: TGTGCTCTTGGGGAACTCTGTCCCCACTACTGGGGGACCTGCACCGATAAACTCATCTTT.

In its sample, this clone was seen many times. The rearrangement links TRDV1 to TRDJ1; 10 bases are a match to TRDD3. Germline CDR1 TSWWSYY, CDR2 QGS. V was clipped by 5 bases and J by 0 bases; unmatched bases: 9. CDR3 length: 17 amino acids. CDR3 in amino acids: CALGQTWGIPYTDKLIF. In DNA form, the CDR3 reads TGTGCTCTTGGGCAGACTTGGGGGATACCATACACCGATAAACTCATCTTT.

The table lists this clone with many counts. A far larger clone is a single base away, which makes a read error likely. Distinct nucleotide sequences in the sample also encode this CDR3. The J gene is TRDJ1, the V gene TRDV1; 9 bases fit TRDD3. The CDR3 totals 20 residues. From germline, CDR1 is TSWWSYY and CDR2 QGS. The J segment lost 4 bases and the V segment lost 2 bases, leaving 20 bases of the junction unmatched. CDR3 residues: CALGEGAPLRPGDTVDKLIF. For the CDR3, the DNA is TGTGCTCTTGGGGAAGGAGCGCCTTTACGCCCGGGGGATACAGTCGATAAACTCATCTTT.

At least ten counts were recorded for this clone. Other DNA variants within this sample encode the same CDR3. The chain carries TRDV2 and TRDJ1, with 13 bases lining up with TRDD3. V was clipped by 4 bases and J by 3 bases; unmatched bases: 22. Germline CDR1 and CDR2: GEAIGNYY and EKD. CDR3 length equals 21 residues. The CDR3 protein is CACESLRIEGTGGYASDKLIF. CDR3 sequence (DNA): TGTGCCTGTGAATCCCTTCGAATCGAGGGTACTGGGGGATACGCGTCCGATAAACTCATCTTT.

There are many counts of this clone. The protein recorded in TCRdb matches a much larger clone and deviates from this DNA's translation at residue 6, suggesting a read error; the protein here is obtained by translating the DNA. The chain employs TRDV1 and TRDJ1; 10 bases align to TRDD3. V was clipped by 2 bases and J by 3 bases; unmatched bases: 9. CDR1 is TSWWSYY and CDR2 is QGS in the germline V gene. The CDR3 spans 17 residues. DNA of the CDR3: TGTGCTCTTGGGGAAACTGTGTACTGGGGGATGGCCGATAAACTCATCTTT. This sequence encodes CALGETVYWGMADKLIF.

In regard to this clone: A far larger clone is off by one base, so a read error is likely. This CDR3 is also generated by other DNA sequences in the sample. No J gene was assigned, while the V gene was called as TRDV2. Germline V gene lookup returns CDR1 GEAIGNYY and CDR2 EKD. There are 13 residues in the CDR3. The CDR3 DNA reads TGTGCCTGTGACACCGGGTACACCGATAAACTCATTTTT. Its protein is CACDTGYTDKLIF.

This clone was detected only a few times. With only one base between it and a far larger clone, this is likely a read error. Other DNA sequences within the sample encode an identical CDR3. The V call is TRDV1, the J call TRDJ1; 10 positions match TRDD3. Because TCRdb records no J gene, it was assigned here through a match of the DNA to germline. The CDR3 has 21 residues. CDR1 TSWWSYY and CDR2 QGS come from the germline V gene. J gave up 2 bases and V 6 bases, and 24 bases lay outside the gene matches. This CDR3 is CALGPLQPSILLGDATDKLIF. The CDR3, as DNA: TGTGCTCTTGGTCCCCTCCAACCCTCCATCCTACTGGGGGATGCTACCGATAAACTCATCTTT.

This clone has at least ten counts. A far larger clone is one base from this, pointing to a likely read error. The same CDR3 is also encoded by other DNA sequences in this sample. The CDR3 sequence: CALGEPRRRDTRTPFHSDKVIF. The CDR3, as DNA: TGTGCTCTTGGGGAACCCCGGAGAAGAGATACGCGGACACCATTCCACAGCGATAAAGTCATCTTT. The J gene was not called, though the V gene is TRDV1; TRDD3, the table's D call, was not compared with the DNA. The V gene's germline CDR1 is TSWWSYY and CDR2 QGS. This CDR3 has 22 residues.

This clone showed up many times. TCRdb assigns this DNA the protein of a much larger clone, which departs from its translation at residue 6; this likely reflects a read error, and the protein shown comes from translating the DNA. The chain employs TRDV1 and TRDJ1; D possibly corresponds to TRDD3 (6 bases). Germline V lookup: CDR1 TSWWSYY, CDR2 QGS. V gave up 6 bases and J gave up 1 base, with 6 bases separating them. This CDR3 has 12 residues. Here the CDR3 reads CALGGGTDKLIF. In DNA, the CDR3 is TGTGCTCTTGGTGGGGGCACCGATAAACTCATCTTT.

This clone was counted between two and nine times. TCRdb assigns this DNA the protein of a much larger clone, which departs from its translation at residue 15; this likely reflects a read error, and the protein shown comes from translating the DNA. CDR3 amino acids: CALGTPGLRNTDKLTF. The CDR3 nucleotides read TGTGCTCTTGGGACCCCGGGACTCCGAAACACCGATAAACTCACCTTT. The chain has TRDV1 and TRDJ1; D is uncertain. The CDR3 is 16 residues long. Germline CDR1 is TSWWSYY and CDR2 is QGS.

Of note for this clone: TCRdb's listed protein matches a much larger clone and diverges from this DNA's translation at residue 5, likely through a read error; the protein shown comes from the DNA. The CDR3, as DNA: TGTGCTCTTGGGGCCCCACGCCTGATGGAAATACTGGGGAAGGGTTCCTGGGACACCCGACAGATGTTTTTC. As protein: CALGAPRLMEILGKGSWDTRQMFF. The chain joins TRDV1 to TRDJ3; a weak D match, TRDD3 (7 bases). TCRdb offers no J gene call, so here the DNA was matched to germline to obtain one. Trimming cost V 4 bases and J 1 base, with 32 bases left between them. This CDR3 has 24 amino acids. From germline, CDR1 is TSWWSYY and CDR2 QGS.

This clone was counted only a few times. Translating this DNA gives a protein that differs at residue 10 from the TCRdb one, which belongs to a much larger clone; a read error is likely, and the protein shown is this translation. The chain recombines TRDV1 with TRDJ1; 11 nucleotides align to TRDD3. TCRdb gives no J gene; it was assigned here by matching the DNA to germline. V gave up 4 bases and J gave up 0 bases; unmatched junction bases: 22. Germline V gene lookup returns CDR1 TSWWSYY and CDR2 QGS. The CDR3 loop spans 22 amino acids. The CDR3 DNA reads TGTGCTCTTGGGGCCCCTGTTGGGCCTAACTGGGGGATATTGACGTACACCGATAAACTCATCTTT. Residues: CALGAPVGPNWGILTYTDKLIF.

Points on this clone: This DNA's translation and the protein TCRdb lists, from a much larger clone, do not match at residue 11, likely due to a read error; the protein shown is translated from the DNA. The rearrangement joins TRDV1 to TRDJ1, with no clear D. TCRdb is silent on the J gene; assignment here came from matching the DNA to germline. Trimming shortened V by 1 base and J by 1 base, and 31 bases separated the two germline ends. The CDR3 length is 22 residues. Germline-derived CDR1 and CDR2 are TSWWSYY and QGS. In DNA form, the CDR3 reads TGTGCTCTTGGGGAACCCGGTCCCTTTTGCTGTACGGTGGCCGGGTGCACCGATAAACTCATCTTT. Its protein product is CALGEPGPFCCTVAGCTDKLIF.

This clone has just a few counts. V gene TRDV1 combines with J gene TRDJ1; weak D call: TRDD3 (6 bases). This CDR3 is built from 18 residues. Per the germline V gene, CDR1 is TSWWSYY and CDR2 is QGS. Trimming left V 6 bases short and J 0 bases short, with 23 bases between. The CDR3 spells CALGDDGGRRLYTDKLIF. The CDR3 nucleotides are TGTGCTCTTGGTGACGATGGGGGCCGCCGGCTGTACACCGATAAACTCATCTTT.